Sequencing of this TCR beta chain was carried out in a study of T cell responses to AZD1222 COVID-19 vaccine. The length of the CDR3 is 18 residues. After removal of 5 bases from V and 5 bases from J, the junction contained 13 bases not matched to a gene. Germline V CDR1 and CDR2: SEHNR, FQNEAQ (reference sequence). A single count supports this clone. The protocol was immunoSEQ multiplex PCR, while the TCRdb copy is restricted to in-frame clones and leaves out a portion. The sample holds 70,000 to 90,000 clones, approximately 88% seen once. The receptor comes from an adult in good health. Here the sequenced sample was peripheral blood, taken on day 0 of AZD1222 vaccination. The chain couples TRBV7-9 to TRBJ2-5, with TRBD2 identical over 14 bases. DNA for the CDR3: TGTGCCAGCAGCCCGACTAGCGGGAGGGCCGTCGATCCGGAGACCCAGTACTTC. It yields the protein CASSPTSGRAVDPETQYF.